This TCR beta chain came from a study of T-cell reconstitution after alpha-beta-depleted transplantation in children. The TCRbeta library incorporated unique molecular identifiers. From the PCR reads, TCRdb called clonotypes with MiXCR, one entry per CDR3 protein. This table holds some 200,000 distinct CDR3 sequences, 7% to 9% found once. This clonotype has at least ten counts. From germline, CDR1 is SGHRS and CDR2 YFSETQ. The CDR3 totals 14 residues. J gave up 2 bases and V 3 bases, and 3 bases lay outside the gene matches. The clonotype was recovered from a male patient aged 2 to 10 who had a stem cell transplant for acute myeloid leukemia, so the T cells may come from the graft donor. The source material was PBMCs, mostly from graft donor cells, sampled 360 days after TCRalphabeta/CD19-depleted stem cell transplant. This chain joins TRBV5-1 and TRBJ1-2; 8 nucleotides match TRBD1. CDR3 loop: CASSWTGRNYGYTF. CDR3 bases: TGCGCCAGCAGCTGGACAGGGCGGAACTATGGCTACACCTTC. The full variable domain, in which reference TRBV5-1 and TRBJ1-2 provide the parts outside the CDR3, is KAGVTQTPRYLIKTRGQQVTLSCSPISGHRSVSWYQQTPGQGLQFLFEYFSETQRNKGNFPGRFSGRQFSNSRSEMNVSTLELGDSALYLCASSWTGRNYGYTFGSGTRLTVV.